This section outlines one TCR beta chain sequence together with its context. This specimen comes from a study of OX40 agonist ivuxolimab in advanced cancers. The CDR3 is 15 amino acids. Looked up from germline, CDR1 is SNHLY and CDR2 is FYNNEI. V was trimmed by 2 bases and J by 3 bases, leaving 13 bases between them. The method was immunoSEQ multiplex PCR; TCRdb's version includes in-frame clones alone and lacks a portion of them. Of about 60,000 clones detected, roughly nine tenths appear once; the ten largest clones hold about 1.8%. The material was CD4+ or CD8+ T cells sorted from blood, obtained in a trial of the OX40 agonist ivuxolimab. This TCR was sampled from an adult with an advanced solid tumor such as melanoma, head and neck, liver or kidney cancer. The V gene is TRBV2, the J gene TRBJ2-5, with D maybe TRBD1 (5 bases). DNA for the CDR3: TGTGCCAGCAGTGAAATGGGGCAGCATGAAGAGACCCAGTACTTC. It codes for CASSEMGQHEETQYF. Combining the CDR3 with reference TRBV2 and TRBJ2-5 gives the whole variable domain EPEVTQTPSHQVTQMGQEVILRCVPISNHLYFYWYRQILGQKVEFLVSFYNNEISEKSEIFDDQFSVERPDGSNFTLKIRSTKLEDSAMYFCASSEMGQHEETQYFGPGTRLLVL.